The clone carrying this TCR beta chain was counted between two and nine times. Original processing notes: Amplification from reference gene primers served as the basis for estimated nucleated cell counts. Data came from immunoSEQ multiplex PCR; TCRdb stores just in-frame clones and leaves some out. V and J calls plus clone size are reproduced from that table; the DNA served to infer D and trimming. The data contain about 110,000 clones, approximately 70% of them singletons. CDR1 is MNHEY and CDR2 is SVGEGT in the germline V gene. The CDR3 runs 14 residues. V was trimmed by 5 bases and J by 2 bases, leaving 10 bases between them. The sample originates from a study of blood T cell repertoires in COVID-19. Study background: Samples of COVID-19 (acute and convalescent) were obtained from the United States, Italy and Spain. The analysed material was cDNA or gDNA that came from T cells, B-cell-depleted T cells, or PBMCs.

Sequencing used peripheral blood. V usage is TRBV6-2 or TRBV6-3 and J usage is TRBJ1-5; maybe TRBD1 (6 bases). This receptor was obtained from a woman in her fifties or sixties with acute or convalescent COVID-19. CDR3 residues: CASSPSGGNQPQHF. The CDR3 DNA reads as TGTGCCAGCAGTCCCTCAGGGGGCAATCAGCCCCAGCATTTT.